These T cell receptor beta chains were read from a single sample in a study of graft-versus-host responses after intestinal transplantation. Assay used: immunoSEQ multiplex PCR; TCRdb lists only in-frame clones, some missing. The sample carries more than 95,000 clones, roughly 90% recorded once. No antigens are known for them. Specimen: unstimulated CD4+ T cells sorted from spleen or lymph node cells, collected before intestinal transplant. These receptors all come from a human donor who received an intestinal transplant. The CDR3 runs from the conserved cysteine through the conserved F or W. D genes are given only for firm matches. A clone size is listed for some rows: how often the clone was seen (once, few, many), or a class if it is expanded.

D gene: TRBD1; V gene: TRBV6-5; clone size: .; J gene: TRBJ2-5; CDR3 DNA: TGTGCCAGCAGTAACTCCGGGACAGGGGGGACCCAGTACTTC; CDR3 protein: CASSNSGTGGTQYF
D gene: TRBD2; V gene: TRBV6-5; clone size: .; J gene: TRBJ2-3; CDR3 DNA: TGTGCCAGCAGTTACTCTCGCGGGGGGAAAACAGATACGCAGTATTTT; CDR3 protein: CASSYSRGGKTDTQYF
D gene: TRBD1; V gene: TRBV7-2; clone size: .; J gene: TRBJ2-1; CDR3 DNA: TGTGCCAGCAGCCGGGACAGGTACAATGAGCAGTTCTTC; CDR3 protein: CASSRDRYNEQFF
D gene: .; V gene: TRBV28; clone size: once; J gene: TRBJ2-4; CDR3 DNA: TGTGCCAGCAGTTTAGGGGGCTCTGCCAAAAACATTCAGTACTTC; CDR3 protein: CASSLGGSAKNIQYF
D gene: .; V gene: TRBV5-1; clone size: .; J gene: TRBJ1-1; CDR3 DNA: TGCGCCAGCAGTTTAGAGACAGACACTGAAGCTTTCTTT; CDR3 protein: CASSLETDTEAFF
D gene: .; V gene: TRBV11-2; clone size: .; J gene: TRBJ2-5; CDR3 DNA: TGTGCCAGCAGCGTGGACCCAAGGAGGGGAAAAAAAGAGACCCAGTACTTC; CDR3 protein: CASSVDPRRGKKETQYF
D gene: .; V gene: TRBV29-1; clone size: .; J gene: TRBJ1-3; CDR3 DNA: TGCAGCGTTAGGTCCTCTGGAAACACCATATATTTT; CDR3 protein: CSVRSSGNTIYF
D gene: .; V gene: TRBV2; clone size: .; J gene: TRBJ1-3; CDR3 DNA: TGTGCCAGCAGCCAAGGGAACACCATATATTTT; CDR3 protein: CASSQGNTIYF
D gene: .; V gene: TRBV5-1; clone size: .; J gene: TRBJ1-4; CDR3 DNA: TGCGCCAGCAGCCTGGCTACAGCAACTAATGAAAAACTGTTTTTT; CDR3 protein: CASSLATATNEKLFF
D gene: TRBD2; V gene: TRBV7-2; clone size: .; J gene: TRBJ2-1; CDR3 DNA: TGTGCCAGCAGCTTAACTAGCGGCGTCTACAATGAGCAGTTCTTC; CDR3 protein: CASSLTSGVYNEQFF
D gene: TRBD2; V gene: TRBV9; clone size: .; J gene: TRBJ2-1; CDR3 DNA: TGTGCCAGCAGCGTAGTAGCGGGCGAGCAGTTCTTC; CDR3 protein: CASSVVAGEQFF
D gene: .; V gene: TRBV2; clone size: .; J gene: TRBJ2-3; CDR3 DNA: TGTGCCAGCAGTGCCGACAGGCGCACAGATACGCAGTATTTT; CDR3 protein: CASSADRRTDTQYF
D gene: .; V gene: TRBV7-2; clone size: .; J gene: TRBJ2-1; CDR3 DNA: TGTGCCAGCAGCTTAAGACAGAACAATGAGCAGTTCTTC; CDR3 protein: CASSLRQNNEQFF
D gene: .; V gene: TRBV4-2; clone size: .; J gene: TRBJ1-1; CDR3 DNA: TGTGCCAGCAGCCAAGGGTACAGGGTCCAAGCTTTCTTT; CDR3 protein: CASSQGYRVQAFF
D gene: TRBD2; V gene: TRBV5-1; clone size: .; J gene: TRBJ2-3; CDR3 DNA: TGCGCCAGCAGCCCGAGCGGGGAGAGCACAGATACGCAGTATTTT; CDR3 protein: CASSPSGESTDTQYF
D gene: TRBD1; V gene: TRBV10-3; clone size: .; J gene: TRBJ1-5; CDR3 DNA: TGTGCCATCAGCCCACAGGGGAGGGATCAGCCCCAGCATTTT; CDR3 protein: CAISPQGRDQPQHF
D gene: .; V gene: TRBV4-1; clone size: few; J gene: TRBJ1-4; CDR3 DNA: TGCGCCAGCAGCAGACGGGAGGGTGCGAATGAAAAACTGTTTTTT; CDR3 protein: CASSRREGANEKLFF
D gene: .; V gene: TRBV7-6; clone size: .; J gene: TRBJ1-6; CDR3 DNA: TGTGCCAGCAGCTTAGAGCCGGCGGGGGGCTTTTCACCCCTCCACTTT; CDR3 protein: CASSLEPAGGFSPLHF
D gene: TRBD1; V gene: TRBV6-1; clone size: .; J gene: TRBJ2-5; CDR3 DNA: TGTGCCAGCGCCCTGGACAGGGGGGAGACCCAGTACTTC; CDR3 protein: CASALDRGETQYF
D gene: .; V gene: TRBV11-3; clone size: once; J gene: TRBJ1-1; CDR3 DNA: TGTGCCAGCAGCTCCCGTGGGGGAATAGCTTTCTTT; CDR3 protein: CASSSRGGIAFF
D gene: .; V gene: TRBV5-1; clone size: .; J gene: TRBJ2-7; CDR3 DNA: TGCGCCAGCAGCTTCCGGGACACCTACGAGCAGTACTTC; CDR3 protein: CASSFRDTYEQYF
D gene: TRBD1; V gene: TRBV6-5; clone size: .; J gene: TRBJ2-1; CDR3 DNA: TGTGCCAGCAGTTACTCGACAGGGGGACTTAGTCGGCAGTTCTTC; CDR3 protein: CASSYSTGGLSRQFF
D gene: .; V gene: TRBV21-1; clone size: .; J gene: TRBJ2-3; CDR3 DNA: TGTGCCAGCAGCAAGGGGCCCGGGACAGGGGCTAGCGGGGGGGCGCAGTATTTT; CDR3 protein: CASSKGPGTGASGGAQYF
D gene: TRBD1; V gene: TRBV2; clone size: .; J gene: TRBJ2-6; CDR3 DNA: TGTGCCAGCAGTGCGACCGGGACAGGGGGCGCTTTTGGGGCCAACGTCCTGACTTTC; CDR3 protein: CASSATGTGGAFGANVLTF
D gene: .; V gene: TRBV9; clone size: .; J gene: TRBJ2-1; CDR3 DNA: TGTGCCAGCAGCCTCCACGGGGCGGGGACCTACAATGAGCAGTTCTTC; CDR3 protein: CASSLHGAGTYNEQFF
D gene: .; V gene: TRBV7-2; clone size: .; J gene: TRBJ2-7; CDR3 DNA: TGTGCCAGCAGCCAAGGATCTAGCGTCGGCTACGAGCAGTACTTC; CDR3 protein: CASSQGSSVGYEQYF
D gene: .; V gene: TRBV9; clone size: .; J gene: TRBJ2-3; CDR3 DNA: TGTGCCAGCAGCGAGAGCGGGTCACGCGCAGATACGCAGTATTTT; CDR3 protein: CASSESGSRADTQYF
D gene: .; V gene: TRBV6-1; clone size: .; J gene: TRBJ1-5; CDR3 DNA: TGTGCCAGCAGTGCTACCGACAGAAGACAGCAGCCCCAGCATTTT; CDR3 protein: CASSATDRRQQPQHF
D gene: .; V gene: TRBV7-9; clone size: .; J gene: TRBJ2-3; CDR3 DNA: TGTGCCAGCAGCTCGGGATCGGATACGCAGTATTTT; CDR3 protein: CASSSGSDTQYF
D gene: .; V gene: TRBV11-2; clone size: .; J gene: TRBJ1-1; CDR3 DNA: TGTGCCAGCAGCTTAGGCGGGACCGGGTTTTCCACGCGGGGAGCTTTCTTT; CDR3 protein: CASSLGGTGFSTRGAFF
D gene: .; V gene: TRBV6-6; clone size: .; J gene: TRBJ2-1; CDR3 DNA: TGTGCCAGCAGTTACGTAGGACGCAACAATGAGCAGTTCTTC; CDR3 protein: CASSYVGRNNEQFF
D gene: .; V gene: TRBV19; clone size: few; J gene: TRBJ1-5; CDR3 DNA: TGTGCCAGCGGGACTTTCAATCAGCCCCAGCATTTT; CDR3 protein: CASGTFNQPQHF
D gene: .; V gene: TRBV9; clone size: .; J gene: TRBJ1-1; CDR3 DNA: TGTGCCAGCAGACCTCTGGGGAACACTGAAGCTTTCTTT; CDR3 protein: CASRPLGNTEAFF
D gene: .; V gene: TRBV5-1; clone size: .; J gene: TRBJ1-2; CDR3 DNA: TGCGCCAGCAGGGAGGTATCAGGCTACACCTTC; CDR3 protein: CASREVSGYTF
D gene: .; V gene: TRBV11-2; clone size: .; J gene: TRBJ2-5; CDR3 DNA: TGTGCCAGCAGCTTTGGGCCCCGGATCCAGTACTTC; CDR3 protein: CASSFGPRIQYF
D gene: TRBD2; V gene: TRBV4-1; clone size: .; J gene: TRBJ2-1; CDR3 DNA: TGCGCCAGCAGCCTAGGGACTAGCGGGTTCAATGAGCAGTTCTTC; CDR3 protein: CASSLGTSGFNEQFF
D gene: TRBD1; V gene: TRBV27; clone size: .; J gene: TRBJ2-3; CDR3 DNA: TGTGCCAGCAGTTTAAGGCAGGGGGCAAATACGCAGTATTTT; CDR3 protein: CASSLRQGANTQYF
D gene: .; V gene: TRBV6-1; clone size: .; J gene: TRBJ1-1; CDR3 DNA: TGTGCCAGCAGTCCTACTCAGATCGGGGGGCGAGCTTTCTTT; CDR3 protein: CASSPTQIGGRAFF
D gene: .; V gene: TRBV28; clone size: .; J gene: TRBJ1-5; CDR3 DNA: TGTGCCAGCAGTTTCGGGGGGCCCCAGCATTTT; CDR3 protein: CASSFGGPQHF
D gene: .; V gene: TRBV9; clone size: once; J gene: TRBJ2-2; CDR3 DNA: TGTGCCAGCAGCGTAGAGGGGTACGCGAACACCGGGGAGCTGTTTTTT; CDR3 protein: CASSVEGYANTGELFF
D gene: TRBD2; V gene: TRBV19; clone size: .; J gene: TRBJ2-2; CDR3 DNA: TGTGCCAGTAGGGGGACTAGCGGGAGAACCGGGGAGCTGTTTTTT; CDR3 protein: CASRGTSGRTGELFF
D gene: .; V gene: TRBV30; clone size: once; J gene: TRBJ2-7; CDR3 DNA: TGTGCCTGGACCCTAGGGGCTCCCTACGAGCAGTACTTC; CDR3 protein: CAWTLGAPYEQYF
D gene: TRBD2; V gene: TRBV5-4; clone size: .; J gene: TRBJ2-7; CDR3 DNA: TGTGCCAGCAGCCGGACTAGCGGTACCTACGAGCAGTACTTC; CDR3 protein: CASSRTSGTYEQYF
D gene: TRBD1; V gene: TRBV28; clone size: once; J gene: TRBJ2-7; CDR3 DNA: TGTGCCAGCAGTTCCGGCCAGACAGGGATGAACGAGCAGTACTTC; CDR3 protein: CASSSGQTGMNEQYF
D gene: .; V gene: TRBV7-3; clone size: .; J gene: TRBJ2-2; CDR3 DNA: TGTGCCAGCAGCCCCTTCAGTGGGGACACCGGGGAGCTGTTTTTT; CDR3 protein: CASSPFSGDTGELFF
D gene: TRBD2; V gene: TRBV7-3; clone size: once; J gene: TRBJ2-2; CDR3 DNA: TGTGCCAGCAGCTCCCGGACTAGGGGCACCGGGGAGCTGTTTTTT; CDR3 protein: CASSSRTRGTGELFF